This entry lists 31 T cell receptor beta chains sequenced from one sample in a study of siplizumab effects on memory and regulatory T cells. Repertoires were generated with immunoSEQ multiplex PCR, while TCRdb's copy carries only in-frame clones and drops some. The table includes some 56,000 clones, less than 98% detected once. The specimen sequenced was naive CD8+ T cells sorted from blood. The receptors were sampled from a human donor in good health.

DNA of the CDR3: TGTGCCAGCAGTTTAACCGGGCCGAACTACGAGCAGTACTTC. It codes for CASSLTGPNYEQYF. This chain connects TRBV27 to TRBJ2-7; unclear D gene. This CDR3 region has 14 residues. V lost 2 bases and J lost 3, with 11 bases in between. Per the germline V gene, CDR1 is MNHEY and CDR2 is SMNVEV (reference sequence).

The V call is TRBV5-4, the J call TRBJ2-2; 7 bases map to TRBD1. Germline trimming cut 2 bases from V and 6 bases from J; bases unmatched to any gene: 4. The germline V gene has CDR1 SGHNT and CDR2 YYREEE (reference sequence). The length of the CDR3 is 14 residues. The CDR3 sequence: CASSLTGEAGELFF. The CDR3 DNA reads as TGTGCCAGCAGCTTAACAGGGGAAGCCGGGGAGCTGTTTTTT.

The V gene is TRBV6-6, the J gene TRBJ1-3; D is uncertain. The V gene's germline CDR1 is MNHNY and CDR2 SVGAGI (reference sequence). V was cut by 5 bases and J by 3 bases, with 8 bases left in between. This CDR3 region has 13 residues. The CDR3 spells CASSPDLGNTIYF. The CDR3 coding sequence is TGTGCCAGCAGTCCGGACCTTGGAAACACCATATATTTT.

The V call is TRBV12-5, the J call TRBJ2-5; maybe TRBD2 (5 bases). This CDR3 has 14 residues. The V gene's germline CDR1 is LGHNT and CDR2 FRNRAP. V dropped 0 bases and J dropped 3 bases, with 8 bases sitting between them. The CDR3 sequence: CASGLVPAEETQYF. CDR3 sequence (DNA): TGTGCTAGTGGTTTGGTACCAGCGGAAGAGACCCAGTACTTC. The entire variable domain, with the rest obtained from reference TRBV12-5 and TRBJ2-5, is as follows: DARVTQTPRHKVTEMGQEVTMRCQPILGHNTVFWYRQTMMQGLELLAYFRNRAPLDDSGMPKDRFSAEMPDATLATLKIQPSEPRDSAVYFCASGLVPAEETQYFGPGTRLLVL.

This chain links TRBV13 with TRBJ2-3, with 9 bases that match TRBD2. Germline trimming cut 4 bases from V and 6 bases from J; bases unmatched to any gene: 17. CDR1 is PRHDT and CDR2 is FYEKMQ in the germline V gene (reference sequence). CDR3 length: 18 amino acids. CDR3 amino acids: CASSSRIAGAREGDTQYF. The CDR3 region has the DNA TGTGCCAGCAGCTCCCGGATAGCGGGAGCACGGGAGGGGGATACGCAGTATTTT.

The rearrangement links TRBV19 to TRBJ1-1; D ambiguous. V was clipped by 3 bases and J by 2 bases, with 10 bases between them. This CDR3 region has 14 residues. Germline V gene data show CDR1 as LNHDA and CDR2 as SQIVND (reference sequence). CDR3 in amino acids: CASSIGPTNTEAFF. CDR3 DNA: TGTGCCAGTAGTATCGGCCCGACTAACACTGAAGCTTTCTTT.

V gene TRBV6-5 combines with J gene TRBJ1-1, with D maybe TRBD1 (5 bases). This CDR3 is 13 amino acids long. Trimming removed 6 bases at V and 6 bases at J, with 14 bases between. Per the germline V gene, CDR1 is MNHEY and CDR2 is SVGAGI. The CDR3 protein is CASRGIGVSEAFF. In DNA, the CDR3 is TGTGCCAGCAGGGGGATAGGGGTCTCTGAAGCTTTCTTT.

V and J are TRBV15 and TRBJ2-1; D is uncertain. V was clipped by 5 bases and J by 1 base, with 9 bases between them. The CDR3 contains 14 residues. Per germline, CDR1 LNHNV and CDR2 YYDKDF (reference sequence). Here the CDR3 reads CATSPVRSYNEQFF. The CDR3 DNA sequence: TGTGCCACCAGCCCCGTCCGTTCCTACAATGAGCAGTTCTTC.

V usage is TRBV6-6 and J usage is TRBJ2-7, with 7 bases matching TRBD2. J lost 0 bases, V lost 10 bases, and 9 bases had no gene match. CDR3 size: 14 residues. Germline V CDR1 and CDR2: MNHNY, SVGAGI (reference sequence). The CDR3, as DNA: TGTGCCACCTCCCGTAGCGGGCCCTCCTACGAGCAGTACTTC. It is translated as CATSRSGPSYEQYF.

This sequence joins TRBV6-1 and TRBJ2-1; TRBD2 aligns across 9 bases. CDR1 and CDR2 from the germline V gene are MNHNS and SASEGT. This CDR3 is built from 18 residues. The J segment lost 5 bases and the V segment lost 0 bases, leaving 11 bases of the junction unmatched. The CDR3 region has the DNA TGTGCCAGCAGTGAAGCTACCAGCGGGAGGTATGTACACAATGAGCAGTTCTTC. It translates to CASSEATSGRYVHNEQFF.

The rearrangement uses TRBV6-6 and TRBJ1-1; no reliable D call. In germline, CDR1 is MNHNY, CDR2 SVGAGI (reference sequence). Trimming removed 6 bases from V and 1 base from J, with 3 bases in between. The CDR3 contains 11 residues. The CDR3 DNA is TGTGCCAGCAGGCAGAACACTGAAGCTTTCTTT. Translation: CASRQNTEAFF.

The chain has TRBV9 and TRBJ2-7; tentative D call: TRBD1 (5 bases). This CDR3 has 14 amino acids. Germline CDR1 is SGDLS and CDR2 is YYNGEE. The V and J ends lost 4 bases and 3 bases respectively, with 14 bases between them. The CDR3 coding sequence is TGTGCCAGCAGCCAAACAGGTGCGAGCTACGAGCAGTACTTC. Its translation: CASSQTGASYEQYF.

The V call is TRBV7-9, the J call TRBJ2-3; 7 bases map to TRBD1. The length of the CDR3 is 14 residues. V was pared by 5 bases and J by 2 bases, with 4 bases of the junction left unmatched. Germline V gene sequence: CDR1 SEHNR, CDR2 FQNEAQ (reference sequence). The CDR3 loop reads CASSPQGVTDTQYF. In DNA form, the CDR3 reads TGTGCCAGCAGCCCCCAGGGGGTCACAGATACGCAGTATTTT.

This rearrangement joins TRBV4-2 to TRBJ1-5; 7 bases line up with TRBD1. The CDR3 contains 15 residues. Germline CDR1 LGHNA, CDR2 YNFKEQ. The trim removed 0 bases at V and 1 base at J, leaving 0 bases unmatched. Written as DNA, the CDR3 is TGTGCCAGCAGCCAAGAAGGGGGCAGCAATCAGCCCCAGCATTTT. Translation gives CASSQEGGSNQPQHF.

The chain couples TRBV28 to TRBJ1-5; the match to TRBD1 covers 7 bases. The CDR3 is made up of 18 amino acids. The germline V gene encodes CDR1 MDHEN and CDR2 SYDVKM. The ends lost 3 bases at V and 9 bases at J; junction bases unmatched: 20. CDR3 DNA: TGTGCCAGCAGTTTTGATAACTCGATGGACAGGTTAGGACGGCCCCAGCATTTT. Protein: CASSFDNSMDRLGRPQHF.

This clone was recorded once. The chain links TRBV25-1 to TRBJ2-1; D is possibly TRBD2 (6 bases). The CDR3 extends over 13 amino acids. CDR1 is MGHDK, CDR2 SYGVNS, per germline. V was trimmed by 3 bases and J by 6 bases, leaving 9 bases between them. CDR3 region: CASSDGGSNEQFF. The DNA of the CDR3 is TGTGCCAGCAGTGATGGAGGGAGCAATGAGCAGTTCTTC. Based on the CDR3 plus reference TRBV25-1 and TRBJ2-1, the full variable domain is EADIYQTPRYLVIGTGKKITLECSQTMGHDKMYWYQQDPGMELHLIHYSYGVNSTEKGDLSSESTVSRIRTEHFPLTLESARPSHTSQYLCASSDGGSNEQFFGPGTRLTVL.

CDR3 nucleotide sequence: TGTGCCAGCAGTTTATTGGGTGATGAGCAGTTCTTC. It specifies CASSLLGDEQFF. V usage is TRBV27 and J usage is TRBJ2-1; the D is unclear. The CDR3 consists of 12 residues. The germline V gene encodes CDR1 MNHEY and CDR2 SMNVEV (reference sequence). The germline V and J ends were trimmed by 1 base and 8 bases, with 6 bases remaining between them.

The chain has TRBV10-2 and TRBJ2-1, with 12 nucleotides matching TRBD2. Germline V gives CDR1 WSHSY, CDR2 SAAADI. The CDR3 sequence is 13 residues long. After removal of 10 bases from V and 5 bases from J, the junction contained 3 bases not matched to a gene. The CDR3 sequence is CATLAGGDNEQFF. The CDR3, as DNA: TGCGCCACCCTAGCGGGGGGGGACAATGAGCAGTTCTTC.

J is TRBJ1-5 and V is TRBV6-1, with a possible D match to TRBD1 (5 bases). This CDR3 is built from 17 residues. Per germline, CDR1 MNHNS and CDR2 SASEGT. Trimming took off 2 bases at V and 1 base at J, with 15 bases between the two ends. CDR3 sequence: CASSERGRAGSNQPQHF. CDR3 in DNA: TGTGCCAGCAGTGAAAGGGGAAGGGCGGGGAGCAATCAGCCCCAGCATTTT.

This chain links TRBV5-1 with TRBJ2-7; 8 bases line up with TRBD2. The CDR3 runs 16 residues. V lost 2 bases, J lost 2 bases, and 9 bases stayed unmatched. Germline V gene sequence: CDR1 SGHRS, CDR2 YFSETQ. The CDR3: CASSLTVTSGTYEQYF. CDR3 nucleotides: TGCGCCAGCAGCTTAACGGTTACTAGCGGAACCTACGAGCAGTACTTC.

This clone was picked up one time. The gene calls are TRBV4-1 and TRBJ2-3; the D gene is possibly TRBD2 (6 bases). V was pared by 1 base and J by 0 bases, with 14 bases between. CDR3 size: 17 residues. The germline gives CDR1 MGHRA, CDR2 YSYEKL. The CDR3 DNA follows: TGCGCCAGCAGCCAAGTAGGAGGGGAACAAAGCACAGATACGCAGTATTTT. Its translation: CASSQVGGEQSTDTQYF.

This chain uses TRBV19 with TRBJ2-1; no definite D call. V shed 3 bases and J shed 0 bases, with 3 bases lying between them. This CDR3 spans 13 amino acids. From germline, CDR1 is LNHDA and CDR2 SQIVND (reference sequence). CDR3 sequence (DNA): TGTGCCAGTAGTATGGGCTCCTACAATGAGCAGTTCTTC. Its translation is CASSMGSYNEQFF.

This clone was seen once. The chain carries TRBV18 and TRBJ2-7; D not resolved. The germline CDR1 and CDR2 sequences are KGHSH and LQKENI. This CDR3 has 14 residues. Trimming took off 2 bases at V and 4 bases at J, with 12 bases between the two ends. The CDR3 here is CASSPFGTAYEQYF. CDR3 nucleotide sequence: TGTGCCAGCTCACCATTCGGAACAGCATACGAGCAGTACTTC.

The rearrangement joins TRBV7-9 to TRBJ2-3; 16 bases agree with TRBD2. The length of the CDR3 is 18 residues. V lost 2 bases to trimming and J lost 4 bases; unmatched junction nucleotides: 6. Germline V lookup: CDR1 SEHNR, CDR2 FQNEAQ (reference sequence). The CDR3 spells CASSLLGTSGRGSDTQYF. As DNA, the CDR3 is TGTGCCAGCAGCTTATTGGGGACTAGCGGGAGGGGATCAGATACGCAGTATTTT.

The chain joins TRBV6-5 to TRBJ1-4, with a weak D call TRBD1 (6 bases). Germline CDR1 MNHEY, CDR2 SVGAGI. Between the trimmed V and J ends, which lost 5 bases and 10 bases, there was a span of 14 bases. There are 13 residues in the CDR3. CDR3 coding DNA: TGTGCCAGCAGTACCACAGGGTCCGGAAAACTGTTTTTT. Encoded protein: CASSTTGSGKLFF.

The chain is built from TRBV28 and TRBJ2-5; the D gene is possibly TRBD2 (6 bases). The ends were cut back, 4 bases at V and 2 bases at J, with 14 bases in the middle. Looked up from germline, CDR1 is MDHEN and CDR2 is SYDVKM. The CDR3 has 15 amino acids. The CDR3 DNA sequence: TGTGCCAGCAGTTCCACCGGGGACTGGCAAGAGACCCAGTACTTC. This sequence encodes CASSSTGDWQETQYF.

This chain connects TRBV9 to TRBJ2-5; the D gene is possibly TRBD2 (6 bases). The CDR3 runs 14 residues. Germline CDR1 is SGDLS and CDR2 is YYNGEE. Trimming took off 3 bases at V and 0 bases at J, with 9 bases between the two ends. Here the CDR3 reads CASSGGTYQETQYF. CDR3 in DNA: TGTGCCAGCAGCGGCGGGACTTACCAAGAGACCCAGTACTTC.

In this sample, this clone turned up once. The chain is built from TRBV11-3 and TRBJ2-7; TRBD2 might be the D (5 bases). This CDR3 is 15 amino acids long. Germline V CDR1 and CDR2: SGHNT, YENEEA. The V end lost 0 bases, the J end lost 2 bases, and 11 bases lay between the germline ends. CDR3 bases: TGTGCCAGCAGCTTAGAGGCCTGGGGAGCCTACGAGCAGTACTTC. Its translation: CASSLEAWGAYEQYF.

This clone has only one observation. The V call is TRBV7-2, the J call TRBJ2-2; D remains ambiguous. Germline values: CDR1 SGHTA, CDR2 FQGNSA. CDR3 length equals 13 residues. V gave up 7 bases and J gave up 2 bases, with 8 bases separating them. CDR3 nucleotides: TGTGCCAGCAACTCGCTCAACACCGGGGAGCTGTTTTTT. Encoded protein: CASNSLNTGELFF.

This clone appeared once. The gene calls are TRBV7-9 and TRBJ2-3; TRBD1 matches at 11 bases. This CDR3 contains 16 residues. Trimming took 2 bases from V and 5 from J; bases not matched to a gene: 6. Germline CDR1 reads SEHNR; CDR2 reads FQNEAQ (reference sequence). The CDR3 bases are TGTGCCAGCAGCTTATTTGGACAGGGGGCAGGAGATACGCAGTATTTT. As protein: CASSLFGQGAGDTQYF.

The CDR3 DNA is TGTGCCAGCAGTGAGGGCTCGGGGGTTCCGCAGTATTTT. It is translated as CASSEGSGVPQYF. This chain links TRBV6-1 with TRBJ2-3; a possible D gene is TRBD2 (6 bases). The CDR3 covers 13 residues. The germline V gene encodes CDR1 MNHNS and CDR2 SASEGT. Trimming cost V 3 bases and J 10 bases, with 14 bases left between them.